This TCR beta chain was documented in a study of blood T cell repertoires in COVID-19. Study-level background: Acute and convalescent COVID-19 samples came from the United States, Italy and Spain. PBMCs, B-cell-depleted T cells, or T cells were the source of the cDNA or gDNA that made up the material.

The V gene end was trimmed by 6 bases and the J gene end by 1 base; junction bases not matched to a gene: 12. The germline CDR1 and CDR2 sequences are MNHEY and SVGEGT. The CDR3 length is 18 residues. In the original processing: Using reference gene primer amplification, nucleated cell counts were estimated. Only in-frame clones appear in the TCRdb table, and some are missing; sequencing was by immunoSEQ multiplex PCR. From that table come the V and J calls and clone size; the DNA was used to work out D and trimming. The data hold 200,000 to 250,000 clones, with approximately 90% observed a single time.

This rearrangement joins TRBV6-2 or TRBV6-3 to TRBJ2-2; 9 positions agree with TRBD2. The TCR comes from a woman between 40 and 55 years old who had recovered from COVID-19. Sequencing was carried out using peripheral blood. CDR3 region: CASSPSVGAGGNTGELFF. The CDR3, as DNA: TGTGCCAGCAGCCCCTCCGTGGGAGCGGGGGGGAACACCGGGGAGCTGTTTTTT.